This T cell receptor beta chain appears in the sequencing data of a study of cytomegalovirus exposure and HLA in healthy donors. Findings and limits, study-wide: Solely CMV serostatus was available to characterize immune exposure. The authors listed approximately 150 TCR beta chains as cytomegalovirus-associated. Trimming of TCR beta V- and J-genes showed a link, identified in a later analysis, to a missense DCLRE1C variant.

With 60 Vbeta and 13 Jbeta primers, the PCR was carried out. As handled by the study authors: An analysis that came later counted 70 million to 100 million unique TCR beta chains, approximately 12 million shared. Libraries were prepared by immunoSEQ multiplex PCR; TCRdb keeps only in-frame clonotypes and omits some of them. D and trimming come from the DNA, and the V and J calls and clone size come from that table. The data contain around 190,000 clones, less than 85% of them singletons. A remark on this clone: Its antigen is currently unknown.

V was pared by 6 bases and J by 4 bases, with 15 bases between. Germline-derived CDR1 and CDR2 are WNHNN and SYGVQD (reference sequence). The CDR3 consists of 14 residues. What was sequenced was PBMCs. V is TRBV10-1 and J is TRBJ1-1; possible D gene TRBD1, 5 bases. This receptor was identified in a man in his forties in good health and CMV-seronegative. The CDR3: CASRYRWYGTEAFF. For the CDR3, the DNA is TGCGCCAGCAGATACAGGTGGTATGGCACTGAAGCTTTCTTT.